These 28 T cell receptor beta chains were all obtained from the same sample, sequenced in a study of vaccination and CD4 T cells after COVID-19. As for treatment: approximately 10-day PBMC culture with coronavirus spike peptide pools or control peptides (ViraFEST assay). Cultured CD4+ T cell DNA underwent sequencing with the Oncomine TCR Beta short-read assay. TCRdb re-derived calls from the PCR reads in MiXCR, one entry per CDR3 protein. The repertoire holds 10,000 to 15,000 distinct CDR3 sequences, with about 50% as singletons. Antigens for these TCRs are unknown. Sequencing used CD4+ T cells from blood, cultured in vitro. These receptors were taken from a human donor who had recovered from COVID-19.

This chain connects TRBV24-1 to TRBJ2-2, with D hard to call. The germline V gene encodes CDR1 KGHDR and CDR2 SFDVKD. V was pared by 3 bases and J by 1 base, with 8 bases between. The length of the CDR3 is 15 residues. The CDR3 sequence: CATSDPSVNTGELFF. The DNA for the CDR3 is TGTGCCACCAGTGATCCTAGTGTGAACACCGGGGAGCTGTTTTTT.

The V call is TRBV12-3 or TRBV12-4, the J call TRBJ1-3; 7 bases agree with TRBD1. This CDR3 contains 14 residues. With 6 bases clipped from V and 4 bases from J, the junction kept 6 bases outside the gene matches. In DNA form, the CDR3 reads TGTGCCAGCAGCACCTACAGGGGCGGAAACACCATATATTTT. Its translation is CASSTYRGGNTIYF.

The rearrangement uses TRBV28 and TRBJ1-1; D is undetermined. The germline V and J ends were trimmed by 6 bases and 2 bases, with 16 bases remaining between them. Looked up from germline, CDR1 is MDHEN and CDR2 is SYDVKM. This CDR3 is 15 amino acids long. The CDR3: CASSLSWRSNTEAFF. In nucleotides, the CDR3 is TGTGCCAGCAGCCTTTCCTGGAGGAGCAACACTGAAGCTTTCTTT.

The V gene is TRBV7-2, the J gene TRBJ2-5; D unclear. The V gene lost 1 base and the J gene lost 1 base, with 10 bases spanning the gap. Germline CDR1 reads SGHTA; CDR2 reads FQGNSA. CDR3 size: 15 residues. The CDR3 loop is CASSLGSGSQETQYF. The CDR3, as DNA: TGTGCCAGCAGCTTAGGTTCAGGTAGCCAAGAGACCCAGTACTTC.

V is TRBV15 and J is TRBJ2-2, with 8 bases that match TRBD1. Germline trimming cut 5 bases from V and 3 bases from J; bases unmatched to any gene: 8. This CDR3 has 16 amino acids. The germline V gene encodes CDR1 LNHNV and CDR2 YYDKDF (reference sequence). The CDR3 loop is CATSSQGTGDTGELFF. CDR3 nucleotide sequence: TGTGCCACCAGCTCCCAGGGGACAGGAGACACCGGGGAGCTGTTTTTT. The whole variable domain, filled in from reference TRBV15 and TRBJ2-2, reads DAMVIQNPRYQVTQFGKPVTLSCSQTLNHNVMYWYQQKSSQAPKLLFHYYDKDFNNEADTPDNFQSRRPNTSFCFLDIRSPGLGDTAMYLCATSSQGTGDTGELFFGEGSRLTVL.

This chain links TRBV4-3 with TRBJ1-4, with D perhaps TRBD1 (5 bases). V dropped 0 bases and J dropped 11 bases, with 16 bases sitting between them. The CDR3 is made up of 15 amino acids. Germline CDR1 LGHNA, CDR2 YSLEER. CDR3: CASSQDQTGGRKLFF. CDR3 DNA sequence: TGCGCCAGCAGCCAAGATCAAACAGGTGGAAGGAAACTGTTTTTT.

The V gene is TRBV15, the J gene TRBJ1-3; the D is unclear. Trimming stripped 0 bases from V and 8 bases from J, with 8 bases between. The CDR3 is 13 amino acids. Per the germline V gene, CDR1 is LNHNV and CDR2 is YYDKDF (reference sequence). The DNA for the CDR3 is TGTGCCACCAGCAGAGATTTGGTAGACACCATATATTTT. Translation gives CATSRDLVDTIYF.

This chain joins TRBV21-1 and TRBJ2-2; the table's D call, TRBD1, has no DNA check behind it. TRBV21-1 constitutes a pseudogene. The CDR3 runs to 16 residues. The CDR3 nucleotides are TGTGCCAGCAGCGACCGGGACAGGGATAACACCGGGGAGCTGTTTTTT. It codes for CASSDRDRDNTGELFF.

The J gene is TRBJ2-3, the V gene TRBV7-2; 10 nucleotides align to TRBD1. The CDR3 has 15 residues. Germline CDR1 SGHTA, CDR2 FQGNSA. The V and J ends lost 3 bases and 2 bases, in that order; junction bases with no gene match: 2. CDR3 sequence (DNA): TGTGCCAGCAGCTTGGGACAGGGGCCCACAGATACGCAGTATTTT. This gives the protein CASSLGQGPTDTQYF.

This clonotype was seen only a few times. The CDR3 DNA follows: TGTGCCAGCAGCTTGGGACAGAACACCGGGGAGCTGTTTTTT. Its translation: CASSLGQNTGELFF. The chain links TRBV7-9 to TRBJ2-2; TRBD1 might be the D (6 bases). Germline V gives CDR1 SEHNR, CDR2 FQNEAQ (reference sequence). The CDR3 runs to 14 residues. V shed 3 bases and J shed 1 base, with 6 bases lying between them.

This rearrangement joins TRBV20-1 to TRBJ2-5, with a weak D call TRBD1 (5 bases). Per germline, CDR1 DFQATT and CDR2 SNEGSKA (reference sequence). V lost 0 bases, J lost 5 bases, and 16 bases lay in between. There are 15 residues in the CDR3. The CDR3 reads CSARDPTGPGETQYF. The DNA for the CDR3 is TGCAGTGCTAGAGATCCAACGGGTCCAGGGGAGACCCAGTACTTC.

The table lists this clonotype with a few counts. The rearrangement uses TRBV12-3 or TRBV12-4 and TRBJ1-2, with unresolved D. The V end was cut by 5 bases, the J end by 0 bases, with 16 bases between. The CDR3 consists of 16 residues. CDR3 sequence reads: CASSLRVGRANYGYTF. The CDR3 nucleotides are TGTGCCAGCAGTCTGCGCGTGGGCCGAGCTAACTATGGCTACACCTTC.

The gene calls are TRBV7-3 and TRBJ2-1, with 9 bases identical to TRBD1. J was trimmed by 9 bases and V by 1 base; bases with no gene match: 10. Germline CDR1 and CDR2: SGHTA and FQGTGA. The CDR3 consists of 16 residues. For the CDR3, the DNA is TGTGCCAGCAGCTTAAGAGTGACAGGGGGTTTGGGTGAGCAGTTCTTC. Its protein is CASSLRVTGGLGEQFF.

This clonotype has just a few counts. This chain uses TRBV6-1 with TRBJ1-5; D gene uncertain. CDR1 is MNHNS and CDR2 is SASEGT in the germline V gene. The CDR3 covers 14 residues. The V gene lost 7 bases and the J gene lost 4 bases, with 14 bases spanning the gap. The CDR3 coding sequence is TGTGCCAGCACCCCGAGCGGGCTTAATCAGCCCCAGCATTTT. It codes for CASTPSGLNQPQHF.

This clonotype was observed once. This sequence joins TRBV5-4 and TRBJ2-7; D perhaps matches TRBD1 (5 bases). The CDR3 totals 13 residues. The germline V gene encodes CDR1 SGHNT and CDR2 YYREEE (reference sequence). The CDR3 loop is CAGASQGKREQYF. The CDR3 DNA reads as TGTGCAGGCGCATCCCAGGGTAAGCGCGAGCAGTACTTC. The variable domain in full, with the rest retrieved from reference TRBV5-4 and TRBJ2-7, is ETGVTQSPTHLIKTRGQQVTLRCSSQSGHNTVSWYQQALGQGPQFIFQYYREEENGRGNFPPRFSGLQFPNYSSELNVNALELDDSALYLCAGASQGKREQYFGPGTRLTVT.

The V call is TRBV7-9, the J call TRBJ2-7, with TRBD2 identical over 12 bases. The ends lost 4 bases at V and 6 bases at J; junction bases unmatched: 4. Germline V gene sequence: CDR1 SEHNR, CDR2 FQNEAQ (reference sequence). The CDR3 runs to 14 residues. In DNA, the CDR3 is TGTGCCAGCAGCTCTCTAGCGGGGGGGCCCGAGCAGTACTTC. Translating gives CASSSLAGGPEQYF.

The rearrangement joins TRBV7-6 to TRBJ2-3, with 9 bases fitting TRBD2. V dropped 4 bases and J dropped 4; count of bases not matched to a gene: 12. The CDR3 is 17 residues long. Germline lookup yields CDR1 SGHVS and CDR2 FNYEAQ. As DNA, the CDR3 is TGTGCCAGCAGCTCCCGGGCTAGCGGGGTCGGAGCAGATACGCAGTATTTT. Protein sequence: CASSSRASGVGADTQYF.

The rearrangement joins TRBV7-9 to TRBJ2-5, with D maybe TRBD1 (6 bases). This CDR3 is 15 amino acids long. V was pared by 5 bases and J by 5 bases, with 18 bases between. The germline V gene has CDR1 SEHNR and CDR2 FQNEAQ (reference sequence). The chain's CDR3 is CASSPDRSRGETQYF. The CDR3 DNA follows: TGTGCCAGCAGCCCGGACCGCTCAAGGGGGGAGACCCAGTACTTC.

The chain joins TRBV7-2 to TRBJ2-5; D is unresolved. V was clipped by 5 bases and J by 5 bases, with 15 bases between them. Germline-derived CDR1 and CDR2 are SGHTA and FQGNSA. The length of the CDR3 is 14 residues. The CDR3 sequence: CASSPLLSSETQYF. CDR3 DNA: TGTGCCAGCAGCCCCCTATTATCTAGTGAGACCCAGTACTTC.

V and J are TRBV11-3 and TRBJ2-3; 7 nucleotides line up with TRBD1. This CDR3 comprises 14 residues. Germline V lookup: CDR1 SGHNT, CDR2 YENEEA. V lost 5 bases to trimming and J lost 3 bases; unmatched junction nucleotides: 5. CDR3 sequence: CASSPGTATDTQYF. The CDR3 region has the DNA TGTGCCAGCAGCCCCGGGACAGCGACAGATACGCAGTATTTT.

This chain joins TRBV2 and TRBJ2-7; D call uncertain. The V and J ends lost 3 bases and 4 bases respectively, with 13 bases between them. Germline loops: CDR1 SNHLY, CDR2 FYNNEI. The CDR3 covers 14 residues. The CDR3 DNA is TGTGCCAGCAGTGAGGACGGATCGAGGTACGAGCAGTACTTC. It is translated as CASSEDGSRYEQYF.

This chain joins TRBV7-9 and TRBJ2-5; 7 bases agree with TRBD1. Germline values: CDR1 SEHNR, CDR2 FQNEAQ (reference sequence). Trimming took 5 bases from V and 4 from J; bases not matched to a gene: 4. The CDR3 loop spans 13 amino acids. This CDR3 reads CASSPGQLETQYF. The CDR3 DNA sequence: TGTGCCAGCAGCCCGGGACAGTTAGAGACCCAGTACTTC.

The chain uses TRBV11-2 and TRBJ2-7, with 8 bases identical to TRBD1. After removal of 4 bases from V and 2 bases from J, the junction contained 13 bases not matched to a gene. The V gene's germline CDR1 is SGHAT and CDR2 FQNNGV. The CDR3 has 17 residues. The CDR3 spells CASSSGQGRGRAYEQYF. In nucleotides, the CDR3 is TGTGCCAGCAGCTCCGGACAGGGAAGGGGAAGGGCCTACGAGCAGTACTTC. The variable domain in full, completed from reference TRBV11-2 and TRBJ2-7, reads EAGVAQSPRYKIIEKRQSVAFWCNPISGHATLYWYQQILGQGPKLLIQFQNNGVVDDSQLPKDRFSAERLKGVDSTLKIQPAKLEDSAVYLCASSSGQGRGRAYEQYFGPGTRLTVT.

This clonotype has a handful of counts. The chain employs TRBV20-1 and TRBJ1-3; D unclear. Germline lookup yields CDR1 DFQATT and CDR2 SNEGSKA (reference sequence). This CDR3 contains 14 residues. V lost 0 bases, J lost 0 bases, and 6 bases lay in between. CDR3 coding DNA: TGCAGTGCTAGAGAGGCGGTCTCTGGAAACACCATATATTTT. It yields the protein CSAREAVSGNTIYF.

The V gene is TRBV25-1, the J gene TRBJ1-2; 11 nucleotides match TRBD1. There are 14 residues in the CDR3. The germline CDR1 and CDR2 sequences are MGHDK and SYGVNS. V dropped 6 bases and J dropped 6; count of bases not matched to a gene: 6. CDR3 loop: CASSVGQGANGYTF. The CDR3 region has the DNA TGTGCCAGCAGCGTCGGACAGGGGGCTAATGGCTACACCTTC.

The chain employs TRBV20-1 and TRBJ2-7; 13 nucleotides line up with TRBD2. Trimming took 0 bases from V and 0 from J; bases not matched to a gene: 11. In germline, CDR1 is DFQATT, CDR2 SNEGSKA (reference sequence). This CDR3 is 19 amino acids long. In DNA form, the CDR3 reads TGCAGTGCTAGAGATCGAGGGACTAGCGGGATTTCGGGCTCCTACGAGCAGTACTTC. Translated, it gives CSARDRGTSGISGSYEQYF.

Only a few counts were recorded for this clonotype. The CDR3 DNA follows: TGTGCCAGCAGCCCCGAGGGGAACAGGGCTAAGCCCCAGCATTTT. Amino acids: CASSPEGNRAKPQHF. This chain uses TRBV7-2 with TRBJ1-5; D might be TRBD1 (6 bases). In germline, CDR1 is SGHTA, CDR2 FQGNSA. The length of the CDR3 is 15 residues. V was pared by 5 bases and J by 8 bases, with 19 bases between.

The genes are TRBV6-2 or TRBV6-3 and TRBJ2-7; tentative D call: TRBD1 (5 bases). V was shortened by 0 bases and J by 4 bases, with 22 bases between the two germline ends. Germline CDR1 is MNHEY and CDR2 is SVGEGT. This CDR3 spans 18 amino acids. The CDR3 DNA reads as TGTGCCAGCAGTTACTCGATTTCTAGGACACCAAGACCATACGAGCAGTACTTC. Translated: CASSYSISRTPRPYEQYF.